The rows below give T cell receptor beta chains drawn from one sample of a study of radiotherapy plus CTLA-4 blockade in lung cancer. Produced via immunoSEQ multiplex PCR; TCRdb's table is partial and in-frame only. The sample carries roughly 45,000 clones, about 67% recorded once. Sequenced here: peripheral blood, sampled from a patient treated with radiotherapy plus ipilimumab. The receptors stem from a human donor with non-small cell lung cancer who had a partial response to radiotherapy plus ipilimumab. CDR3s include the opening cysteine and the closing phenylalanine or tryptophan. Each record gives: clone size, J gene, D gene, V gene, CDR3 DNA, CDR3 protein. A D gene is named only where the DNA matches it firmly. A clone size is listed for some rows: how often the clone was seen (once, few, many), or a class if it is expanded.

-	TRBJ1-5	TRBD1	TRBV6-5	TGTGCCAGCACCGGGACAGGGGGGATGCAGCCCCAGCATTTT	CASTGTGGMQPQHF
few	TRBJ2-1	-	TRBV13	TGTGCCAGCAGCCCTATCAACGAGCAGTTCTTC	CASSPINEQFF
-	TRBJ2-2	TRBD2	TRBV5-1	TGCGCCAGCAGCCACGGACTAGCGGGAGTCCTGAACACCGGGGAGCTGTTTTTT	CASSHGLAGVLNTGELFF
-	TRBJ1-2	-	TRBV5-1	TGCGCCAGCAGCTTGGCCGGGGGAACTAACTATGGCTACACCTTC	CASSLAGGTNYGYTF
-	TRBJ2-3	-	TRBV18	TGTGCCAGCTCACCACCTGGGCAGCTAAGCACAGATACGCAGTATTTT	CASSPPGQLSTDTQYF
few	TRBJ2-3	TRBD2	TRBV5-1	TGCGCCAGCAGCTTGGAGCTAGCGGGAACCACAGATACGCAGTATTTT	CASSLELAGTTDTQYF
-	TRBJ2-1	-	TRBV6-1	TGTGCCAGCAGTGGACAGGTCCAGCACACATTGGAGCAGTTCTTC	CASSGQVQHTLEQFF
few	TRBJ2-1	-	TRBV11-2	TGTGCCAGCAGCTTCCCCCCAGGGGTCCCAGACAATGAGCAGTTCTTC	CASSFPPGVPDNEQFF
-	TRBJ1-2	TRBD1	TRBV9	TGTGCCAGCAGCGTAGGACAGGGCTACTATGGCTACACCTTC	CASSVGQGYYGYTF
few	TRBJ1-2	TRBD1	TRBV12-5	TGTGCTGGCTCAGGTCTGGGACAGGGGACTCGCTACACCTTC	CAGSGLGQGTRYTF
-	TRBJ2-1	-	TRBV7-2	TGTGCCAGCAGCCGGAGAGGGGGGGCCTTCGACAATGAGCAGTTCTTC	CASSRRGGAFDNEQFF